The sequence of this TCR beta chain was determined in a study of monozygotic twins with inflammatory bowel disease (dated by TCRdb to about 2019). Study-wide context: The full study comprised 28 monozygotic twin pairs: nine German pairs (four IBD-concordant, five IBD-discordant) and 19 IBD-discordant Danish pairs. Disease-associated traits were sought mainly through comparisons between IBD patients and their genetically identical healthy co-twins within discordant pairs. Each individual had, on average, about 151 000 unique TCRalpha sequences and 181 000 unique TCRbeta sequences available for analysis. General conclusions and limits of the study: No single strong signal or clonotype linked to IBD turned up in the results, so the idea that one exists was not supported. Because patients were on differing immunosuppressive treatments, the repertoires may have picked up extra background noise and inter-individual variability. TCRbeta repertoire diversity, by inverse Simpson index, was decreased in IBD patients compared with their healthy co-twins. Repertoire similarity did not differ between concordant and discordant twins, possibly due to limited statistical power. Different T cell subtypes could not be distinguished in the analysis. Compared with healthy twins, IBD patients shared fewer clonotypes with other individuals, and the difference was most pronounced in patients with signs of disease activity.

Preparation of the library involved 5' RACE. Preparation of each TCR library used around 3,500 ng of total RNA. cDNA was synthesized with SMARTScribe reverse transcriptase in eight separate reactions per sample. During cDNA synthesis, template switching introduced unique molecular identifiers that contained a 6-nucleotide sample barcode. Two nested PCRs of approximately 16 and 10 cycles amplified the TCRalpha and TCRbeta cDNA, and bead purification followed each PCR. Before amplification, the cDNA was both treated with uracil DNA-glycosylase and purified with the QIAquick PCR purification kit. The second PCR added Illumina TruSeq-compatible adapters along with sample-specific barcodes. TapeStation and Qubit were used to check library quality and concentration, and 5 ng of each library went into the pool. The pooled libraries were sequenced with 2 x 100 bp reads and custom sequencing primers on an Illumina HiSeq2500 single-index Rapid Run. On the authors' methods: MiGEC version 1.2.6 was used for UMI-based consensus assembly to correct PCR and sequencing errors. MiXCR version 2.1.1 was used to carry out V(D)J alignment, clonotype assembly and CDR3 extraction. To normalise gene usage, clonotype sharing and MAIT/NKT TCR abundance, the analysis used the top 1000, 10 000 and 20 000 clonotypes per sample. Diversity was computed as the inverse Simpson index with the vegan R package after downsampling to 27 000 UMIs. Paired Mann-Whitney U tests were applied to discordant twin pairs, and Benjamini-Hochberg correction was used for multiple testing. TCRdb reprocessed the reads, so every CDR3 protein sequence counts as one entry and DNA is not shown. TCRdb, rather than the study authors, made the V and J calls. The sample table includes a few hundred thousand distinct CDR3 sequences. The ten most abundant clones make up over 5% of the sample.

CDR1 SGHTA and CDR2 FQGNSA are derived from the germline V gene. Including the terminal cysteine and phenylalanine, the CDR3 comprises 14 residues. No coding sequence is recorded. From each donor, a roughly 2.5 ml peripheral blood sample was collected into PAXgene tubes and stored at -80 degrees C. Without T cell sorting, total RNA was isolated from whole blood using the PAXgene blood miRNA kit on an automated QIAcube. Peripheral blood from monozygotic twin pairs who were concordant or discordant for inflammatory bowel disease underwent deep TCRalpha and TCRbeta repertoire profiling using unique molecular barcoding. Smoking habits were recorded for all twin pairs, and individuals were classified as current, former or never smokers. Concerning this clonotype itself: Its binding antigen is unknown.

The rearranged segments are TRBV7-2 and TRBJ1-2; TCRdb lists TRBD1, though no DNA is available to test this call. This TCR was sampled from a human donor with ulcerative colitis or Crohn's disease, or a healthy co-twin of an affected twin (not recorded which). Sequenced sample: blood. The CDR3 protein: CASSLQQGRDGYTF.